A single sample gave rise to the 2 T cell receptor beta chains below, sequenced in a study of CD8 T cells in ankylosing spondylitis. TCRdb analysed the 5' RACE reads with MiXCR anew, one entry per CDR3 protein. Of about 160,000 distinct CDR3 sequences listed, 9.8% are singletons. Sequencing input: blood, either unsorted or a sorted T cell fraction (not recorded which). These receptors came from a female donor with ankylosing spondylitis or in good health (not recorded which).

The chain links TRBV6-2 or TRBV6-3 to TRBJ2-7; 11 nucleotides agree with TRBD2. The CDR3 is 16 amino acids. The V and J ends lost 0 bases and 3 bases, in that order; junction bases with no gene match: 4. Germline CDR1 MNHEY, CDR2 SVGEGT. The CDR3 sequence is CASSYSTSGSLYEQYF. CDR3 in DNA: TGTGCCAGCAGTTACTCTACTAGCGGGAGTCTCTACGAGCAGTACTTC.

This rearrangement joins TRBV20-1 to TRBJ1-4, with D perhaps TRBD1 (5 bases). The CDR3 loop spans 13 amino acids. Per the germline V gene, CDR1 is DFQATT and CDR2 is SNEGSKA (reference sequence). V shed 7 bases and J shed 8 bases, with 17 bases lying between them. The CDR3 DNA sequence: TGCAGTGTCGGGGTGACGCGGGGGGAAAAACTGTTTTTT. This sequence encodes CSVGVTRGEKLFF.